This T cell receptor beta chain was sequenced for a study of blood T cell repertoires in COVID-19. Across the study: The study drew acute and convalescent COVID-19 samples from the United States, Italy and Spain. PBMCs, B-cell-depleted T cells, or T cells were the source of the cDNA or gDNA that made up the material.

Produced via immunoSEQ multiplex PCR; TCRdb's table is partial and in-frame only. The sample records about 210,000 clones, around 81% being singletons. The V gene's germline CDR1 is SGHNT and CDR2 YENEEA. Trimming shortened V by 3 bases and J by 0 bases, and 22 bases separated the two germline ends. The length of the CDR3 is 19 residues. Clinical history as reported by participants underpinned cohort assignment. The chain couples TRBV11-3 to TRBJ2-3; the D gene is possibly TRBD1 (5 bases). The TCR sequence derives from a woman aged 45-65 years with acute COVID-19. The sequencing sample was made of PBMCs or T cells enriched from blood (not recorded which). Here the CDR3 DNA reads TGTGCCAGCAGCTTTGTTTTCTCGTTCGAAGGGGCGAGCACAGATACGCAGTATTTT. This translates into CASSFVFSFEGASTDTQYF.